This entry describes one T cell receptor beta chain. Deletions cut 0 bases from V and 2 bases from J, with 12 bases between. Germline V CDR1 and CDR2: SGDLS, YYNGEE. The CDR3 runs to 15 residues. Assay used: immunoSEQ multiplex PCR; TCRdb lists only in-frame clones, some missing. The sample carries about 140,000 clones, approximately 93% recorded once. The data were taken from a study of T cell responses to AZD1222 COVID-19 vaccine. This clonotype originated in an adult in good health. The sequences come from peripheral blood, collected on day 0 of MenACWY control vaccination. The rearrangement uses TRBV9 and TRBJ2-7; D could derive from TRBD1 or TRBD2 (5 bases each). The CDR3 spells CASSVAGPDTYEQYF. In DNA form, the CDR3 reads TGTGCCAGCAGCGTAGCGGGGCCAGACACCTACGAGCAGTACTTC.